Reported below is one T cell receptor (beta chain). The specificity of this receptor is unknown. No base quality values were provided; no much bigger clone lies one nucleotide off. This specimen comes from a study of PD-1 blockade in classical Hodgkin lymphoma (TCRdb year 2020). With regard to the full study: Nivolumab dosing was 3 mg/kg intravenously every 2 weeks, continuing until either disease progression or unacceptable toxicity. To define a peripheral blood immune signature of response to PD-1 blockade in classical Hodgkin lymphoma, the study combined TCR beta sequencing with CyTOF.

The Qiagen DNeasy kit was used to extract genomic DNA from unsorted PBMCs and from the negatively selected CD4+ and CD8+ fractions. TCR beta CDR3 regions were subjected to amplification by immunoSEQ multiplex PCR with primers that anneal to V and J segments. Amplification bias was minimized using a synthetic immune receptor repertoire, and residual bias was removed computationally after sequencing. Processing in the source paper ran as follows. Custom Python scripts were used to quantify repertoire diversity as the Shannon entropy index. Unsorted, CD4+ and CD8+ repertoires were examined separately, except in combined analyses, for which CD4+ and CD8+ sequences were merged in silico. A clone counted as expanded when the clone's frequency after treatment rose at least 2-fold relative to C1D1, and clones undetected at baseline were given a pseudocount of 0.5. Singleton clones were defined as clones with 0 or 1 copy at C1D1, and non-singleton clones were defined as clones with 2 or more copies. Clones expanded in unsorted samples were assigned a CD4+, CD8+ or unknown annotation through matching of protein sequences in sorted samples from the same patient. Diversity changes from C1D1 to C4D1 were tested in paired samples using Wilcoxon tests. TCRdb holds this immuneACCESS table with in-frame rearrangements only. Some clones are missing; in checked studies, unresolved V genes explain under half, and the rest has no known cause. V and J calls and clone size are copied from that table; D and trimming were computed from the DNA. This sample lists around 45,000 clones; around 76% were detected once. The top ten constitute 2.5% to 3.5% of the sample.

What the research found in general, with its limitations: Lower diversity was seen in patients whose nivolumab began less than 1 year after ASCT, and these patients were left out of later analyses so that immune reconstitution would not confound the results. Baseline diversity similar to that of newly diagnosed patients was observed in trial patients achieving complete response, whereas significantly lower diversity was observed in partial responders and progressors. The study covered only a single clinical trial cohort, and the causes of the repertoire differences, possibly disease activity or prior therapy, were still not defined. By C4D1, a significant rise was seen in CD4+ TCR diversity but not in CD8+ TCR diversity (p=0.0027 vs p=0.16), and the rise was most apparent among complete responders (p=0.02). Baseline TCR diversity was reported to be lower in newly diagnosed patients than in healthy donors and to be lower still in relapsed/refractory patients.

Reading the label with the study, this specimen's time point is: cycle 2 day 1 (C2D1) of nivolumab. Every trial patient had relapsed after autologous stem cell transplantation, and cohorts A, B and C differed in prior brentuximab vedotin exposure. A total of fewer than 70 patients with relapsed/refractory classical Hodgkin lymphoma made up the trial cohort, and each patient's best overall response was complete response, partial response or progressive disease. Trial patients were treated with single-agent nivolumab in the multi-cohort phase II CheckMate 205 trial. Best overall response was determined by an independent review committee according to the 2007 International Working Group response criteria. Trial PBMCs were obtained immediately prior to nivolumab initiation (C1D1) and on therapy at cycle 2 day 1 and cycle 4 day 1. Peripheral blood was collected in 8 mL Vacutainer Cell Preparation Tubes, from which PBMCs were isolated by centrifugation and then cryopreserved.

The receptor's source is a human donor with classical Hodgkin lymphoma. The sample consisted of peripheral blood mononuclear cells (PBMCs), taken before the second cycle of nivolumab.

CDR3 reads: CASSPIGSYNEQFF. The DNA sequence follows: TGTGCCAGCAGTCCTATTGGCTCCTACAATGAGCAGTTCTTC. The chain employs TRBV27 and TRBJ2-1; there is no confident call for the D gene. There are 14 amino acids in the CDR3, from cysteine to phenylalanine inclusive. The read is trimmed to its CDR3 DNA, 42 bases read in frame from base 1. From a lookup of the germline V gene (reference sequence), CDR1 and CDR2 are MNHEY and SMNVEV. V is clipped by 5 bases and J by 0 bases, and the sequence between their germline boundaries is 8 bases long.